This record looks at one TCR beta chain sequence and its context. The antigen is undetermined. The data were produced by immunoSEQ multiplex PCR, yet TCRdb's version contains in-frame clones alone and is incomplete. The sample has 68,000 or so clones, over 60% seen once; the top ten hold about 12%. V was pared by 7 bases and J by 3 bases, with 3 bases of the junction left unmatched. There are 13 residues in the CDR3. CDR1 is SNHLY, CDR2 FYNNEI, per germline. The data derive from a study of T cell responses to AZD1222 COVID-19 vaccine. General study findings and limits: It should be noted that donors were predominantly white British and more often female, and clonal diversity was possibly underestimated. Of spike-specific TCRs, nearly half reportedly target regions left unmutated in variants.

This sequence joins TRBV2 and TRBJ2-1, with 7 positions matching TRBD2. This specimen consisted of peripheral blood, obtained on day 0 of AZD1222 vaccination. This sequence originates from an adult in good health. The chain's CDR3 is CASIASGYNEQFF. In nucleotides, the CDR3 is TGTGCCAGCATCGCTAGCGGCTACAATGAGCAGTTCTTC.